This TCR beta chain was retrieved from a study of T-cell memory formation after mild COVID-19. Study-level findings and limits: Day 15 to 85 contracting clones showed balanced CD4/CD8; day 15 to 37 expanders favored CD4+. CM and EM subsets held most contracting CD4+ clones; EMRA held CD8+ ones.

There are 15 residues in the CDR3. V dropped 0 bases and J dropped 5 bases, with 14 bases sitting between them. Germline CDR1 SGHRS, CDR2 YFSETQ. Using its own MiXCR run on the 5' RACE reads, TCRdb lists one record per CDR3 protein. The sample includes a few hundred thousand distinct CDR3 sequences, roughly 10% seen only once; the top ten take 2.5% to 3.5%. This clonotype has a count of ten or more. Antigen unknown. J is TRBJ1-1 and V is TRBV5-1; D is undetermined. The sequencing input was PBMCs or a T cell subset sorted from them (not recorded which). The TCR was taken from a man aged 18 to 35 who had mild COVID-19 (a few samples of this study predate the infection). Cell type and time point are not known. CDR3 DNA sequence: TGCGCCAGCAGCTTGGGGTCCTTACTCCGGACTGAAGCTTTCTTT. Amino acids: CASSLGSLLRTEAFF.